This T cell receptor (beta chain) is from a study of human T cells and chemical hapten exposure. This CDR3 region has 13 residues. The germline V gene encodes CDR1 SNHLY and CDR2 FYNNEI. Each cDNA molecule in the library carried unique molecular identifiers. TCRdb analysed the RACE reads with MiXCR anew, one entry per CDR3 protein. The data contain fewer than 40,000 distinct CDR3 sequences, roughly 13% of them singletons. On this clonotype itself: No antigen is known for it. A read error may account for a junction end that differs from germline.

Sample time point: patch test 3, about 24 weeks after DPC sensitization. Treatment denoted: therapeutic diphenylcyclopropenone sensitization with weekly scalp DPC. Extraction yielded total RNA from whole blood (unfractionated). Alopecia patients, 18 to 70 years old and DPC-suitable, served as donors. Study-wide results and caveats: Significantly greater numbers of large CDR3 similarity clusters came from expanded TCRs than from controls.

The sample in question was whole blood, obtained in connection with sensitization to the hapten diphenylcyclopropenone (DPC). The chain combines TRBV2 with TRBJ2-7, with 8 bases matching TRBD1. This TCR derives from a woman aged 40-49 years with alopecia areata. Some clones in this sample may be carry-over from other donors' samples. This CDR3 is CASSEALRTGKDF. In nucleotides, the CDR3 is TGTGCCAGCAGTGAAGCCCTCCGGACAGGGAAGGACTTC.